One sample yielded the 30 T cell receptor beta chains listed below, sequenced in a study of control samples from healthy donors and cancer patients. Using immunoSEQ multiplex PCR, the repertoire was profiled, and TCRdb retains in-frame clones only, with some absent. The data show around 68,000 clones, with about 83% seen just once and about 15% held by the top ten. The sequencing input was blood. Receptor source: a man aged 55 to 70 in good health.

The CDR3 protein is CSAERGFAEAFF. CDR3 DNA sequence: TGCAGCGCTGAGAGAGGGTTTGCTGAAGCTTTCTTT. The rearrangement joins TRBV29-1 to TRBJ1-1; D gene uncertain. In germline, CDR1 is SQVTM, CDR2 ANQGSEA. Trimming cost V 7 bases and J 6 bases, with 15 bases left between them. This CDR3 is 12 amino acids long.

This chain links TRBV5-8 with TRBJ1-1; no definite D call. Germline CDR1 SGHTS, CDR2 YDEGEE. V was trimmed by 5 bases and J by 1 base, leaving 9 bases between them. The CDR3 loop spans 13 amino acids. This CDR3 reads CASRRTGNTEAFF. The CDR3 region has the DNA TGTGCCAGCAGACGGACGGGGAACACTGAAGCTTTCTTT. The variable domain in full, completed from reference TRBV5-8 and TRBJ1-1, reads EAGVTQSPTHLIKTRGQQATLRCSPISGHTSVYWYQQALGLGLQFLLWYDEGEERNRGNFPPRFSGRQFPNYSSELNVNALELEDSALYLCASRRTGNTEAFFGQGTRLTVV.

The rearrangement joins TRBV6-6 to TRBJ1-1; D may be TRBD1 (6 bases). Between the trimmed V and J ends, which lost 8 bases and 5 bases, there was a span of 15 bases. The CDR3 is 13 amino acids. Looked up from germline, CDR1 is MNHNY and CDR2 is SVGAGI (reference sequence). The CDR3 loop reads CASRSGGGTEAFF. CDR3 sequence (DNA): TGTGCCAGCCGGAGTGGGGGCGGTACTGAAGCTTTCTTT.

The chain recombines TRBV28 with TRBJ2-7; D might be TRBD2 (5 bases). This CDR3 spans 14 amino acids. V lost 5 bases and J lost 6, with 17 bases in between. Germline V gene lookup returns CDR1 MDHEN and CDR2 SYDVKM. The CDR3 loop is CASSRERAAREQYF. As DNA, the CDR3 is TGTGCCAGCAGTAGGGAGAGAGCGGCGCGCGAGCAGTACTTC.

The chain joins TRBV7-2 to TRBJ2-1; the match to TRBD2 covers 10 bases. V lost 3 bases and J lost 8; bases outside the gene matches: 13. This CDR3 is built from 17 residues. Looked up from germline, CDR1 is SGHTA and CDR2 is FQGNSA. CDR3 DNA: TGTGCCAGCAGCTTGAAGCCAGCGGGAGGGTGGTCGGATGAGCAGTTCTTC. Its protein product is CASSLKPAGGWSDEQFF.

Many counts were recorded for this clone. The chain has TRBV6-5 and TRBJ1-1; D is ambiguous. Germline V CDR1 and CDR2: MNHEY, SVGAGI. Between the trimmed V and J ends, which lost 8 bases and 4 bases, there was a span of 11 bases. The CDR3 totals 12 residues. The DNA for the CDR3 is TGTGCCAGCGGCCGGGAAGGCACTGAAGCTTTCTTT. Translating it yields CASGREGTEAFF.

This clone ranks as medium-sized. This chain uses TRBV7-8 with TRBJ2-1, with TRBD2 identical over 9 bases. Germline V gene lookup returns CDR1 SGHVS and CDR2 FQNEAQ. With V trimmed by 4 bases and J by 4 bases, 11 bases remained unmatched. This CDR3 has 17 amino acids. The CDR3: CASSSIRGLAGYNEQFF. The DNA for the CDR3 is TGTGCCAGCAGCTCGATTAGGGGGCTAGCGGGATACAATGAGCAGTTCTTC.

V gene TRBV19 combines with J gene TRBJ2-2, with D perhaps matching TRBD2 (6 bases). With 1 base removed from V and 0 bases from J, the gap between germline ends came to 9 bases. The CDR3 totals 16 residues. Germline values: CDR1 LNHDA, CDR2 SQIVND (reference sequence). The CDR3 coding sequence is TGTGCCAGTAGTATAGTGGGAGGCCCGAACACCGGGGAGCTGTTTTTT. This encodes CASSIVGGPNTGELFF.

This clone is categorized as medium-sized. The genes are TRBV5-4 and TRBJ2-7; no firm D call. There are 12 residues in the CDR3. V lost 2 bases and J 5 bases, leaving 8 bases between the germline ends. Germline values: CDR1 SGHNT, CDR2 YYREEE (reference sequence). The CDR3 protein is CASSFESNEQYF. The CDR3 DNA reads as TGTGCCAGCAGCTTTGAGTCGAACGAGCAGTACTTC. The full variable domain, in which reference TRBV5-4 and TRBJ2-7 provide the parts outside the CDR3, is ETGVTQSPTHLIKTRGQQVTLRCSSQSGHNTVSWYQQALGQGPQFIFQYYREEENGRGNFPPRFSGLQFPNYSSELNVNALELDDSALYLCASSFESNEQYFGPGTRLTVT.

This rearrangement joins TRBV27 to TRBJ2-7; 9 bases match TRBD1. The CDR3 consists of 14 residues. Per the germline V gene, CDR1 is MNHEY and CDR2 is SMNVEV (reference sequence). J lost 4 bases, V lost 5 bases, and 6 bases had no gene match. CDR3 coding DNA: TGTGCCAGCAGTCCGGGGACAGGGAAGTACGAGCAGTACTTC. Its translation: CASSPGTGKYEQYF.

The CDR3 bases are TGTGCCAGCGGCGGCAGAGCCTACGAGCAGTACTTC. Protein: CASGGRAYEQYF. The chain joins TRBV6-5 to TRBJ2-7; no firm D call. V was cut by 8 bases and J by 2 bases, with 10 bases left in between. Per germline, CDR1 MNHEY and CDR2 SVGAGI. CDR3 size: 12 residues.

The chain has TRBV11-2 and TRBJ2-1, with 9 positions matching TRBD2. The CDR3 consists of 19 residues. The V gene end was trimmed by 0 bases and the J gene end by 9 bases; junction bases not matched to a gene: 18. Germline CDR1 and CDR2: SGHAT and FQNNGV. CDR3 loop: CASSLDRGLAGVSGGEQFF. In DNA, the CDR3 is TGTGCCAGCAGCTTAGATCGGGGTTTAGCGGGAGTATCGGGGGGTGAGCAGTTCTTC. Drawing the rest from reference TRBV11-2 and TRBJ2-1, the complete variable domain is EAGVAQSPRYKIIEKRQSVAFWCNPISGHATLYWYQQILGQGPKLLIQFQNNGVVDDSQLPKDRFSAERLKGVDSTLKIQPAKLEDSAVYLCASSLDRGLAGVSGGEQFFGPGTRLTVL.

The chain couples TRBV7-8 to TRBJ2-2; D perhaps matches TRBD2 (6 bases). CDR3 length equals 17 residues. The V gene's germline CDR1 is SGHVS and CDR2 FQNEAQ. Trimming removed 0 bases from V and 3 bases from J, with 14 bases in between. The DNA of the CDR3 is TGTGCCAGCAGCTTAGCCAGAGCCCAGCGGGACACCGGGGAGCTGTTTTTT. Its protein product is CASSLARAQRDTGELFF. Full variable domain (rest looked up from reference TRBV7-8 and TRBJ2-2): GAGVSQSPRYKVAKRGQDVALRCDPISGHVSLFWYQQALGQGPEFLTYFQNEAQLDKSGLPSDRFFAERPEGSVSTLKIQRTQQEDSAVYLCASSLARAQRDTGELFFGEGSRLTVL.

The CDR3 nucleotides are TGTGCCAGTAACGGCGGGAGGGGGAATACGCAGTATTTT. It is translated as CASNGGRGNTQYF. V and J are TRBV19 and TRBJ2-3, with 9 positions matching TRBD2. Germline values: CDR1 LNHDA, CDR2 SQIVND (reference sequence). The CDR3 has 13 residues. Germline trimming cut 7 bases from V and 7 bases from J; bases unmatched to any gene: 6.

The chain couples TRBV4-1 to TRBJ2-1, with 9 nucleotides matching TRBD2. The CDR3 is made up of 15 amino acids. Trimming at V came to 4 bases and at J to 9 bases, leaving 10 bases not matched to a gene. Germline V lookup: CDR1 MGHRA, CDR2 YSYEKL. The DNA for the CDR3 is TGCGCCAGCAGCCTCGGGACTAGCTATTCGGGTGAGCAGTTCTTC. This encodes CASSLGTSYSGEQFF.

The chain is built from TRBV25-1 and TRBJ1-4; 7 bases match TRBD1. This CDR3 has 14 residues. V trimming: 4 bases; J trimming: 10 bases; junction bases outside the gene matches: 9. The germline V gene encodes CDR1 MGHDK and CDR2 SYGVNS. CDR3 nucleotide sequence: TGTGCCAGCAGTGGACAGGGAAATGTTGGAAAACTGTTTTTT. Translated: CASSGQGNVGKLFF.

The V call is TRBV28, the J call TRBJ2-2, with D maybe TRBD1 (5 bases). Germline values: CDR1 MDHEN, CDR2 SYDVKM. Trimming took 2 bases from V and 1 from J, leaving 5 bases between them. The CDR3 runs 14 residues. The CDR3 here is CASSLGQNTGELFF. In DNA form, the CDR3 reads TGTGCCAGCAGTTTAGGACAGAACACCGGGGAGCTGTTTTTT.

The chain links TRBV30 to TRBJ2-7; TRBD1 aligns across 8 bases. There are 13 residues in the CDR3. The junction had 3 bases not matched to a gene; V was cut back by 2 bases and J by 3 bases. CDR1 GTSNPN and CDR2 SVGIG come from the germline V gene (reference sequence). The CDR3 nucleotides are TGTGCCTGGAGTCGGACAGGGTTCTACGAGCAGTACTTC. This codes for CAWSRTGFYEQYF. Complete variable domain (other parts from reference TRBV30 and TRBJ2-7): SQTIHQWPATLVQPVGSPLSLECTVEGTSNPNLYWYRQAAGRGLQLLFYSVGIGQISSEVPQNLSASRPQDRQFILSSKKLLLSDSGFYLCAWSRTGFYEQYFGPGTRLTVT.

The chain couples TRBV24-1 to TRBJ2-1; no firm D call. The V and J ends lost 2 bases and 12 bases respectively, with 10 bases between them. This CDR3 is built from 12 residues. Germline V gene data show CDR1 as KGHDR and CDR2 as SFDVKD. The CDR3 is CATSDSDQAQFF. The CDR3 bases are TGTGCCACCAGTGATTCCGACCAAGCGCAGTTCTTC.

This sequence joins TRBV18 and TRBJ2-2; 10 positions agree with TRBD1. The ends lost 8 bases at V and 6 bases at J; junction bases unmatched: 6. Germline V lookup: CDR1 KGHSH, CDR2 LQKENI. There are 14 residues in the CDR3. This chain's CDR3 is CASGPGTGAGELFF. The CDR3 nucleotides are TGTGCCAGCGGTCCCGGGACAGGGGCCGGGGAGCTGTTTTTT.

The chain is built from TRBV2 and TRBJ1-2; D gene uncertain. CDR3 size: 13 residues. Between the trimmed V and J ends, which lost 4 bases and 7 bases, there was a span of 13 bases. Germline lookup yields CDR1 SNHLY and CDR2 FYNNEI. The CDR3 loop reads CASSAEGLLGYTF. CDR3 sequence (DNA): TGTGCCAGCAGTGCGGAGGGCCTCCTTGGCTACACCTTC.

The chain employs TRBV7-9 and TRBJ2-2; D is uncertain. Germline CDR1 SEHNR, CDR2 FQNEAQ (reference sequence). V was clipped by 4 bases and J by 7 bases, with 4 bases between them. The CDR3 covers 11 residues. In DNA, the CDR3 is TGTGCCAGCAGCTCGGGCGGGGAGCTGTTTTTT. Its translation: CASSSGGELFF.

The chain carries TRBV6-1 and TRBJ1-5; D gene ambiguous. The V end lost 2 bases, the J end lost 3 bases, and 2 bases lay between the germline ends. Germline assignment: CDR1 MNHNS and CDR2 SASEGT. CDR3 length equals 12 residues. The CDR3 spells CASSEPNQPQHF. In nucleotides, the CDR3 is TGTGCCAGCAGTGAACCCAATCAGCCCCAGCATTTT.

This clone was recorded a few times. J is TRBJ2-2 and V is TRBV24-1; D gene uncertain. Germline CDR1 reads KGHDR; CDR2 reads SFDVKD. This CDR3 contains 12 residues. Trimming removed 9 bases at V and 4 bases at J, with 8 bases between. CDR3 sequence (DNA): TGTGCCACCCTCACAGCCACCGGGGAGCTGTTTTTT. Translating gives CATLTATGELFF.

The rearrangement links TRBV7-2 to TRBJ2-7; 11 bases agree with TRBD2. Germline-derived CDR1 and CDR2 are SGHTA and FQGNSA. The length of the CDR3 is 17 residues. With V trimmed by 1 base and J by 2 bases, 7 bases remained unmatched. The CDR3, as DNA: TGTGCCAGCAGCTTAGGAGGGACTAGCGGAAGGGCCTACGAGCAGTACTTC. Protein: CASSLGGTSGRAYEQYF.

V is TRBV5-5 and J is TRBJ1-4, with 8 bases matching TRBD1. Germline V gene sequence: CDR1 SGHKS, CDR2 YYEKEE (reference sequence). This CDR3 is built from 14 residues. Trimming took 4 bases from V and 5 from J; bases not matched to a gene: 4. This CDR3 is CASSLRQGNEKLFF. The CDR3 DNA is TGTGCCAGCAGCCTCAGACAGGGGAATGAAAAACTGTTTTTT.

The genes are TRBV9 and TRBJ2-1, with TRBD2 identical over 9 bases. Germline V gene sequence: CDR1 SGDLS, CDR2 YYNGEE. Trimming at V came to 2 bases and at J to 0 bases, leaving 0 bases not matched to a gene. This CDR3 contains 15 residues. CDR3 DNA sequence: TGTGCCAGCAGCGTTAGCGGGGGCTCCTACAATGAGCAGTTCTTC. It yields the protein CASSVSGGSYNEQFF.

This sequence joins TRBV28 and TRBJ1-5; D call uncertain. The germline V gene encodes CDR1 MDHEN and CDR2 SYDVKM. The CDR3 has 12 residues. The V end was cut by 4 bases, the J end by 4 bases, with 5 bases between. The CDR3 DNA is TGTGCCAGCAGTTCAGTGAATCAGCCCCAGCATTTT. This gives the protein CASSSVNQPQHF.

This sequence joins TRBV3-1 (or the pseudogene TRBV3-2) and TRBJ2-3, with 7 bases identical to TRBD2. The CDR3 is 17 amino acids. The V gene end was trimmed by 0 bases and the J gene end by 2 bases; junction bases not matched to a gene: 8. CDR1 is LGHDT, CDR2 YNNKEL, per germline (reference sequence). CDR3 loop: CASSQDSSGGFTDTQYF. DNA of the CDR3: TGTGCCAGCAGCCAAGATTCTTCGGGAGGTTTCACAGATACGCAGTATTTT.

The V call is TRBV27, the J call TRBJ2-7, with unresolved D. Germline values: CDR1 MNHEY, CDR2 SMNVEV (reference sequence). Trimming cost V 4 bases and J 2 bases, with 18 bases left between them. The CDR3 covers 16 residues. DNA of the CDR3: TGTGCCAGCAGTTCCTTCCCTTTTCGGTCGACCTACGAGCAGTACTTC. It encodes CASSSFPFRSTYEQYF.